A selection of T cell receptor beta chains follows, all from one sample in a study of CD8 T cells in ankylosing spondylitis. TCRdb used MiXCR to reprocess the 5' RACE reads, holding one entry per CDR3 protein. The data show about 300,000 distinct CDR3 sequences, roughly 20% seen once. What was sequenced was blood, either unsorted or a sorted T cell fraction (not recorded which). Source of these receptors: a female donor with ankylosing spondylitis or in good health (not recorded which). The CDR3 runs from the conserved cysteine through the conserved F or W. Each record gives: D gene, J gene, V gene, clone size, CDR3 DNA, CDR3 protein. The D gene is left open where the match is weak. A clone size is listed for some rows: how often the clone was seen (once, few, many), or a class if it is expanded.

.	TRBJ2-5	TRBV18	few	TGTGCCAGCTCACCCGAAACAGGGCAAGAGACCCAGTACTTC	CASSPETGQETQYF
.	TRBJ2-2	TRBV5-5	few	TGTGCCAGCAGCTTGGCCATGAGTTATGGGAACACCGGGGAGCTGTTTTTT	CASSLAMSYGNTGELFF
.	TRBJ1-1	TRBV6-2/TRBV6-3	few	TGTGCCAGCAGTCGAGACCATCTTGAAGCTTTCTTT	CASSRDHLEAFF
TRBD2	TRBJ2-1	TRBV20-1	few	TGCAGTGCGAGGACTAGCGGGAACGTAGGTGAGCAGTTCTTC	CSARTSGNVGEQFF
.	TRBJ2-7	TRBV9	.	TGTGCCAGCAGCCAGGGGTCCATGTCTGGCGAGCAGTACTTC	CASSQGSMSGEQYF
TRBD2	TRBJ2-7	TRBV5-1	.	TGCGCCAGCAGCTCTACTAGCGGGAACCCCTACGAGCAGTACTTC	CASSSTSGNPYEQYF
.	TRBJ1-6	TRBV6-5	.	TGTGCCAGCACCCCTAGGTACGGGGCGAGAAGCTCCTATAATTCACCCCTCCACTTT	CASTPRYGARSSYNSPLHF
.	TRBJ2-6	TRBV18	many	TGTGCCAGCTCAGGCCCCAGCTCTGGGGCCAACGTCCTGACTTTC	CASSGPSSGANVLTF
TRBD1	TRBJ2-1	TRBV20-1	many	TGCAGTGCTATCGGGACAGATAATTACTACAGTGAGCAGTTCTTC	CSAIGTDNYYSEQFF
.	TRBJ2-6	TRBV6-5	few	TGTGCCAGCAGTTACTCTGCAGGGTCCGGGGCCAACGTCCTGACTTTC	CASSYSAGSGANVLTF
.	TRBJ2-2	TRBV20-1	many	TGCAGTGCTACAAATAGCGGCACCGGGGAGCTGTTTTTT	CSATNSGTGELFF
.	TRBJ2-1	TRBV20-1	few	TGCAGTGCTAGTCCTAGAGGCCACTACAATGAGCAGTTCTTC	CSASPRGHYNEQFF
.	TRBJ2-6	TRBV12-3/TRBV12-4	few	TGTGCCAGCACGTGGGGGGCCAACGTCCTGACTTTC	CASTWGANVLTF
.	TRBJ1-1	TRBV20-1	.	TGCAGTGCTCTTCGGACGGAGAACACTGAAGCTTTCTTT	CSALRTENTEAFF
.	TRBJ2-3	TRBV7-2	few	TGTGCCAGCAGCCCCCGACTTAATACGCAGTATTTT	CASSPRLNTQYF
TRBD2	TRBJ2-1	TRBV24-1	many	TGTGCGGCCAAGGGGCGGGACTACTACAATGAGCAGTTCTTC	CAAKGRDYYNEQFF
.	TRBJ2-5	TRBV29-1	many	TGCAGCGTTGAAGATCTGGAGACCCAGTACTTC	CSVEDLETQYF
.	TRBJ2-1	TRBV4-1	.	TGCGCCAGCAGCCAAGATCAGGGGACGCCACTCGGGTCGGATGAGCAGTTCTTC	CASSQDQGTPLGSDEQFF
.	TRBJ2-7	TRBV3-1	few	TGTGCCAGCAGCCGACCGGGACAACTCTCCTACGAGCAGTACTTC	CASSRPGQLSYEQYF
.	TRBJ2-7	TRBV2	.	TGTGCCAGCAGTGCGGTCAGGAGCTACGAGCAGTACTTC	CASSAVRSYEQYF
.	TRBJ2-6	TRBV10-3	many	TGTGCCATCAGTGCAGACGGCCACTCTGGGGCCAACGTCCTGACTTTC	CAISADGHSGANVLTF
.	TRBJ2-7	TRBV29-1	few	TGCAGCGCGGAGGGTGGGGACGAGCAGTACTTC	CSAEGGDEQYF
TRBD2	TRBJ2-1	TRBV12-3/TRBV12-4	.	TGTGCCAGCAGTCTTAGCGGGAGGGAAGATGAGCAGTTCTTC	CASSLSGREDEQFF
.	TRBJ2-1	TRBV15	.	TGTGCCACCAGCAGGACAGATTACAATGAGCAGTTCTTC	CATSRTDYNEQFF
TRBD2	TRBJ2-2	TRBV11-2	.	TGTGCCAGCAGCGGGACTAGCGGAGGATGGGGGGAGCTGTTTTTT	CASSGTSGGWGELFF
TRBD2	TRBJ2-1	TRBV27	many	TGTGCCAGCAGCCTGGGACTAGCGGGCCACTCCTACAATGAGCAGTTCTTC	CASSLGLAGHSYNEQFF
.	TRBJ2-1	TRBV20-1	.	TGCAGTGCTAGAGATGAAACTAGGGTTGGCTCCTACAATGAGCAGTTCTTC	CSARDETRVGSYNEQFF
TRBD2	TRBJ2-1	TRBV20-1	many	TGCAGTGCCGGGGGGGCGGAGCAGTTCTTC	CSAGGAEQFF
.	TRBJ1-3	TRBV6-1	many	TGTGCCAGCAGGTCCGGGACCCTGGGGAACACCATATATTTT	CASRSGTLGNTIYF